Sequencing of this T cell receptor beta chain was carried out in a study of CD8 T cells in ankylosing spondylitis. This clonotype was seen many times. TCRdb reprocessed the 5' RACE reads with MiXCR, giving one entry per CDR3 protein. Altogether approximately 130,000 distinct CDR3 sequences are present, approximately 9.9% being singletons, with the ten largest covering roughly 3.3%. Germline V gene lookup returns CDR1 LGHDT and CDR2 YNNKEL (reference sequence). V lost 1 base to trimming and J lost 4 bases, with 17 bases between them. CDR3 length: 17 amino acids. The sample was blood, either unsorted or a sorted T cell fraction (not recorded which). The clonotype comes from a male donor with ankylosing spondylitis or in good health (not recorded which). The rearrangement uses TRBV3-1 and TRBJ1-3; D unclear. In DNA form, the CDR3 reads TGTGCCAGCAGCCAAGCGTTCGAGGGTCCCTTAGGAAACACCATATATTTT. Translated: CASSQAFEGPLGNTIYF.